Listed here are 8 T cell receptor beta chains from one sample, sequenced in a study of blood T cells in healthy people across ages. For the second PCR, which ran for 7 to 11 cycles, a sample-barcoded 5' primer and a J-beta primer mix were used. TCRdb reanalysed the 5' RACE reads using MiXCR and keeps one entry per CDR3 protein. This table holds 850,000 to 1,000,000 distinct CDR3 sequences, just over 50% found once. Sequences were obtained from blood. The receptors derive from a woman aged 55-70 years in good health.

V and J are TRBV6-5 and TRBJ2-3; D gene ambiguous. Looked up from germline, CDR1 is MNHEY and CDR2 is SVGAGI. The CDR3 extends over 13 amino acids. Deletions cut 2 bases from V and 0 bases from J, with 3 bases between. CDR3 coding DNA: TGTGCCAGCAGTTACGCAAGCACAGATACGCAGTATTTT. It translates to CASSYASTDTQYF.

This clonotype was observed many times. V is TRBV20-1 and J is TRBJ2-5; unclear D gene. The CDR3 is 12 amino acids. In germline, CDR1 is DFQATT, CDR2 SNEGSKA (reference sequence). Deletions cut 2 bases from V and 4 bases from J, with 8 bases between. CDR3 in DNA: TGCAGTGCTAGAAACGTCGGAGAGACCCAGTACTTC. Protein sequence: CSARNVGETQYF.

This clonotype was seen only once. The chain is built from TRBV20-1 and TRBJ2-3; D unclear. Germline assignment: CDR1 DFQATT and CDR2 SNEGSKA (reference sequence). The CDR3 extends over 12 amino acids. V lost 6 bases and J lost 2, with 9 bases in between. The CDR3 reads CSANSNTDTQYF. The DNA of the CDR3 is TGCAGTGCCAATTCCAACACAGATACGCAGTATTTT.

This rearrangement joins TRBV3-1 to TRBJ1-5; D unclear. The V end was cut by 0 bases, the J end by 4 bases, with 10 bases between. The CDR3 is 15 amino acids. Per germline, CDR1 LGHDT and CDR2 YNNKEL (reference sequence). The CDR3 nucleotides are TGTGCCAGCAGCCAAGATAATGGAGCAAATCAGCCCCAGCATTTT. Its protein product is CASSQDNGANQPQHF.

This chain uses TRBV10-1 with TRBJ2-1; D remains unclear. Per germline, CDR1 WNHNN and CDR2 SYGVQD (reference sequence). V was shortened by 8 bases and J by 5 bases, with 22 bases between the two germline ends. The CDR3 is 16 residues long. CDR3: CASADSRSAGNNEQFF. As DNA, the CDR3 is TGCGCCAGCGCGGATTCAAGGAGCGCCGGAAACAATGAGCAGTTCTTC.

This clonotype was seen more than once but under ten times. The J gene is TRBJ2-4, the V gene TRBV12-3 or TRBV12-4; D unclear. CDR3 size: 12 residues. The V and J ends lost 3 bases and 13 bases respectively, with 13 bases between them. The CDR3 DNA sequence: TGTGCCAGCAGTTTGGAGCAGCCCCAGCAGTACTTC. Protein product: CASSLEQPQQYF.

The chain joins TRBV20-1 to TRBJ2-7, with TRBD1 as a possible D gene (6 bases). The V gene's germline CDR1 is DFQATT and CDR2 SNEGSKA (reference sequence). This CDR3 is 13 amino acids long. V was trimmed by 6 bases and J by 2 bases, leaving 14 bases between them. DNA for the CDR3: TGCAGTGCCCCGGACAGTTCAACCTACGAGCAGTACTTC. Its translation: CSAPDSSTYEQYF.

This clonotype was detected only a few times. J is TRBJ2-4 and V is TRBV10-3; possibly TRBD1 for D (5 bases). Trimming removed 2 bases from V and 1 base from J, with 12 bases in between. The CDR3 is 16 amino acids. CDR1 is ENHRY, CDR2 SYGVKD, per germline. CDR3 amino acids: CAISEGKGLAKNIQYF. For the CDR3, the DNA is TGTGCCATCAGTGAGGGTAAGGGGCTCGCCAAAAACATTCAGTACTTC.